The clone carrying this TCR beta chain was counted only a few times. What it binds is unknown. Trimming cost V 3 bases and J 2 bases, with 7 bases left between them. Germline V gene sequence: CDR1 MNHEY, CDR2 SMNVEV (reference sequence). The CDR3 contains 13 residues. This sample was included in a study of blood T cells in healthy people across ages. A second PCR of roughly 7 to 11 cycles used a sample-barcoded 5' primer and a J-beta primer mix. All samples yielded 2.5 million or more CDR3-containing paired-end reads. MiXCR, run by TCRdb on the 5' RACE reads, gives a single entry per CDR3 protein. Here the sample spans roughly 1.5 million distinct CDR3 sequences, roughly two fifths being singletons. Study-level findings and limits: Those diversity estimates obtained from one million T cells were thought to be underestimates. Long-lived and aged donors differed, with more naive CD4+ cells and higher diversity in the long-lived.

This chain joins TRBV27 and TRBJ1-2; D is unclear. Input material: blood. The sequence was collected from a woman under 30 in good health. CDR3 sequence (DNA): TGTGCCAGCAGTTTCAACGGAAACTATGGCTACACCTTC. The encoded protein is CASSFNGNYGYTF.